The rows below give T cell receptor beta chains drawn from one sample of a study of cytomegalovirus exposure and HLA in healthy donors. Data came from immunoSEQ multiplex PCR; TCRdb stores just in-frame clones and leaves some out. The sample contains around 130,000 clones, around 75% of which appear only once. The sequencing input was PBMCs. These receptors all stem from a man aged 25 to 40 in good health and CMV-seronegative. CDR3s include the opening cysteine and the closing phenylalanine or tryptophan. The D gene is left open where the match is weak. Size values are once, few and many counts, or a class for expanded clones, and some rows have none.

j_call: TRBJ1-4; v_call: TRBV4-1; d_call: TRBD1; cdr3_length: 16; clone_size: .; cdr3_aa: CASSQEPGQGNEKLFF; cdr3_nt: TGCGCCAGCAGCCAAGAACCGGGACAGGGGAATGAAAAACTGTTTTTT
j_call: TRBJ2-1; v_call: TRBV6-5; d_call: .; cdr3_length: 13; clone_size: .; cdr3_aa: CASSNLQGNEQFF; cdr3_nt: TGTGCCAGCAGTAATCTACAGGGTAATGAGCAGTTCTTC
j_call: TRBJ2-7; v_call: TRBV6-1; d_call: .; cdr3_length: 13; clone_size: .; cdr3_aa: CASSYTKAYEQYF; cdr3_nt: TGTGCCAGCAGCTACACTAAGGCCTACGAGCAGTACTTC
j_call: TRBJ1-5; v_call: TRBV9; d_call: TRBD1; cdr3_length: 14; clone_size: .; cdr3_aa: CASSVTGGDQPQHF; cdr3_nt: TGTGCCAGCAGCGTAACAGGGGGCGATCAGCCCCAGCATTTT
j_call: TRBJ2-1; v_call: TRBV7-9; d_call: TRBD2; cdr3_length: 16; clone_size: once; cdr3_aa: CASSITTSGSMNEQFF; cdr3_nt: TGTGCCAGCAGCATCACGACTAGCGGGAGTATGAATGAGCAGTTCTTC
j_call: TRBJ2-1; v_call: TRBV11-2; d_call: TRBD2; cdr3_length: 17; clone_size: few; cdr3_aa: CASSLDGGASGGNEQFF; cdr3_nt: TGTGCCAGCAGCTTAGATGGAGGGGCTAGCGGGGGTAATGAGCAGTTCTTC
j_call: TRBJ2-5; v_call: TRBV2; d_call: TRBD1; cdr3_length: 15; clone_size: .; cdr3_aa: CASRVGQGTSETQYF; cdr3_nt: TGTGCCAGCAGGGTGGGACAGGGCACTTCGGAGACCCAGTACTTC
j_call: TRBJ2-6; v_call: TRBV27; d_call: TRBD2; cdr3_length: 15; clone_size: once; cdr3_aa: CASSLGGAGANVLTF; cdr3_nt: TGTGCCAGCAGTTTGGGGGGGGCTGGGGCCAACGTCCTGACTTTC
j_call: TRBJ1-1; v_call: TRBV6-5; d_call: .; cdr3_length: 14; clone_size: .; cdr3_aa: CASSYGGLNTEAFF; cdr3_nt: TGTGCCAGCAGTTACGGCGGCTTGAACACTGAAGCTTTCTTT
j_call: TRBJ2-7; v_call: TRBV11-3; d_call: .; cdr3_length: 13; clone_size: .; cdr3_aa: CASSLDSSGEQYF; cdr3_nt: TGTGCCAGCAGCTTAGATTCGAGCGGCGAGCAGTACTTC
j_call: TRBJ1-1; v_call: TRBV5-1; d_call: .; cdr3_length: 14; clone_size: .; cdr3_aa: CASSYTTGNTEAFF; cdr3_nt: TGCGCCAGCAGTTATACGACGGGGAACACTGAAGCTTTCTTT
j_call: TRBJ2-4; v_call: TRBV19; d_call: TRBD1; cdr3_length: 15; clone_size: .; cdr3_aa: CASSNRGQGANIQYF; cdr3_nt: TGTGCCAGCTCAAACCGTGGACAGGGGGCGAACATTCAGTACTTC
j_call: TRBJ1-2; v_call: TRBV6-4; d_call: TRBD1; cdr3_length: 16; clone_size: .; cdr3_aa: CASSDPPTGLIYGYTF; cdr3_nt: TGTGCCAGCAGTGACCCACCGACAGGGTTGATCTATGGCTACACCTTC
j_call: TRBJ2-2; v_call: TRBV9; d_call: TRBD2; cdr3_length: 16; clone_size: .; cdr3_aa: CASSVGGLAGTGELFF; cdr3_nt: TGTGCCAGCAGCGTAGGCGGACTAGCGGGCACCGGGGAGCTGTTTTTT
j_call: TRBJ2-1; v_call: TRBV7-6; d_call: TRBD2; cdr3_length: 20; clone_size: once; cdr3_aa: CASSFPDGEGSVAAANEQFF; cdr3_nt: TGTGCCAGCAGCTTCCCGGACGGGGAGGGCAGCGTAGCAGCGGCCAATGAGCAGTTCTTC
j_call: TRBJ2-7; v_call: TRBV7-3; d_call: .; cdr3_length: 16; clone_size: .; cdr3_aa: CASSLNGGGGSYEQYF; cdr3_nt: TGTGCCAGCAGCTTAAATGGGGGAGGAGGCTCCTACGAGCAGTACTTC
j_call: TRBJ1-5; v_call: TRBV7-2; d_call: .; cdr3_length: 13; clone_size: .; cdr3_aa: CASTFGVRQPQHF; cdr3_nt: TGTGCCAGCACTTTCGGGGTCAGGCAGCCCCAGCATTTT
j_call: TRBJ2-7; v_call: TRBV5-6; d_call: .; cdr3_length: 14; clone_size: .; cdr3_aa: CASRHRARSYEQYF; cdr3_nt: TGTGCCAGCAGACACAGGGCCCGCTCGTACGAGCAGTACTTC
j_call: TRBJ2-2; v_call: TRBV28; d_call: TRBD2; cdr3_length: 14; clone_size: few; cdr3_aa: CASGLGVNTGELFF; cdr3_nt: TGTGCCAGTGGACTAGGGGTGAACACCGGGGAGCTGTTTTTT
j_call: TRBJ2-3; v_call: TRBV5-1; d_call: TRBD2; cdr3_length: 16; clone_size: .; cdr3_aa: CASSSGLAGDTDTQYF; cdr3_nt: TGCGCCAGCAGCTCAGGACTAGCGGGAGACACAGATACGCAGTATTTT
j_call: TRBJ2-3; v_call: TRBV5-1; d_call: .; cdr3_length: 15; clone_size: .; cdr3_aa: CASSLPGLQRDTQYF; cdr3_nt: TGCGCCAGCAGCTTGCCGGGATTACAGCGCGATACGCAGTATTTT
j_call: TRBJ2-5; v_call: TRBV19; d_call: TRBD1; cdr3_length: 14; clone_size: .; cdr3_aa: CASLDRMLSETQYF; cdr3_nt: TGTGCCAGTTTGGACAGGATGTTATCGGAGACCCAGTACTTC
j_call: TRBJ1-2; v_call: TRBV30; d_call: .; cdr3_length: 11; clone_size: .; cdr3_aa: CAWSVQSTGRF; cdr3_nt: TGTGCCTGGAGTGTACAGTCGACAGGTAGATTC
j_call: TRBJ2-5; v_call: TRBV6-5; d_call: .; cdr3_length: 13; clone_size: .; cdr3_aa: CASSLPEKETQYF; cdr3_nt: TGTGCCAGCAGCCTACCCGAAAAAGAGACCCAGTACTTC
j_call: TRBJ1-3; v_call: TRBV6-5; d_call: TRBD1; cdr3_length: 15; clone_size: few; cdr3_aa: CATTGTGFSGNTIYF; cdr3_nt: TGTGCCACCACCGGGACAGGGTTCTCTGGAAACACCATATATTTT
j_call: TRBJ2-7; v_call: TRBV4-1; d_call: .; cdr3_length: 16; clone_size: .; cdr3_aa: CASSQVYEWGQYEQYF; cdr3_nt: TGCGCCAGCAGCCAAGTCTATGAATGGGGGCAATACGAGCAGTACTTC
j_call: TRBJ2-5; v_call: TRBV6-6; d_call: .; cdr3_length: 14; clone_size: few; cdr3_aa: CASGGGGLQETQYF; cdr3_nt: TGTGCCAGCGGGGGAGGCGGTTTACAAGAGACCCAGTACTTC
j_call: TRBJ2-7; v_call: TRBV10-3; d_call: TRBD2; cdr3_length: 14; clone_size: once; cdr3_aa: CAISDLAGTYEQYF; cdr3_nt: TGTGCCATCAGTGATCTAGCGGGAACCTACGAGCAGTACTTC
j_call: TRBJ2-3; v_call: TRBV7-2; d_call: TRBD2; cdr3_length: 14; clone_size: few; cdr3_aa: CASSLLGRGDTQYF; cdr3_nt: TGTGCCAGCAGCTTATTGGGGAGGGGAGATACGCAGTATTTT